These 17 T cell receptor beta chains were all obtained from the same sample, sequenced in a study of T-cell reconstitution after alpha-beta-depleted transplantation in children. The TCRbeta library incorporated unique molecular identifiers. TCRdb re-analysed the PCR reads in MiXCR, keeping a single row per CDR3 protein. The data hold about 240,000 distinct CDR3 sequences, with about 25% observed a single time. The material sequenced was PBMCs, taken before TCRalphabeta/CD19-depleted stem cell transplant. These receptors all come from a girl aged 2 to 9 with Fanconi anemia, due to receive a stem cell transplant.

This clonotype was detected once. The rearrangement links TRBV12-3 or TRBV12-4 to TRBJ2-3, with TRBD2 identical over 10 bases. The CDR3 spans 15 residues. The V and J ends lost 6 bases and 7 bases, in that order; junction bases with no gene match: 10. This chain's CDR3 is CASSPTSGIRYTQYF. The CDR3 DNA is TGTGCCAGCAGCCCTACTAGCGGGATACGATATACGCAGTATTTT.

This clonotype has just a few counts. The chain carries TRBV6-5 and TRBJ1-3; tentative D call: TRBD1 (5 bases). Looked up from germline, CDR1 is MNHEY and CDR2 is SVGAGI. Trimming cost V 2 bases and J 0 bases, with 14 bases left between them. The CDR3 runs 17 residues. The CDR3 coding sequence is TGTGCCAGCAGTTACCTCGAGGGGCACGGCTCTGGAAACACCATATATTTT. It yields the protein CASSYLEGHGSGNTIYF.

This clonotype was seen only a few times. The rearrangement uses TRBV5-1 and TRBJ2-7, with TRBD1 identical over 12 bases. V dropped 1 base and J dropped 3; count of bases not matched to a gene: 11. There are 18 residues in the CDR3. Germline CDR1 reads SGHRS; CDR2 reads YFSETQ. The CDR3 spells CASSLKGTGGAPYYEQYF. In DNA form, the CDR3 reads TGCGCCAGCAGCTTGAAAGGGACAGGGGGCGCACCATACTACGAGCAGTACTTC.

The sample holds a few counts of this clonotype. The V gene is TRBV29-1, the J gene TRBJ2-1; a possible D gene is TRBD2 (5 bases). This CDR3 has 11 amino acids. Germline V CDR1 and CDR2: SQVTM, ANQGSEA. The germline V and J ends were trimmed by 6 bases and 10 bases, with 13 bases remaining between them. CDR3 region: CSVRGGWEQFF. The CDR3 DNA follows: TGCAGCGTACGAGGAGGTTGGGAGCAGTTCTTC.

This clonotype was counted between two and nine times. The CDR3 sequence: CSASRVFWETQYF. DNA of the CDR3: TGCAGTGCGAGCAGGGTATTTTGGGAGACCCAGTACTTC. This rearrangement joins TRBV20-1 to TRBJ2-5; D may be TRBD1 (5 bases). This CDR3 comprises 13 residues. V lost 6 bases and J lost 5, with 16 bases in between. Germline assignment: CDR1 DFQATT and CDR2 SNEGSKA (reference sequence).

The V and J genes are TRBV28 and TRBJ2-7; D possibly corresponds to TRBD1 (6 bases). The CDR3 extends over 11 amino acids. CDR1 is MDHEN, CDR2 SYDVKM, per germline. V was pared by 6 bases and J by 7 bases, with 10 bases between. In DNA form, the CDR3 reads TGTGCCAGCAGATCAAGGGGGGAGCAGTACTTC. Amino acids: CASRSRGEQYF.

The gene calls are TRBV27 and TRBJ2-7; TRBD2 might be the D (6 bases). Germline V gene sequence: CDR1 MNHEY, CDR2 SMNVEV (reference sequence). The CDR3 sequence is 12 residues long. With 7 bases removed from V and 2 bases from J, the gap between germline ends came to 9 bases. DNA of the CDR3: TGTGCCAGCATCGGGAGTGCCTACGAGCAGTACTTC. Its translation is CASIGSAYEQYF.

This clonotype has ten or more counts. CDR3 DNA sequence: TGCAGCGTTGCCATCACAGCCAAAAACATTCAGTACTTC. Amino acids: CSVAITAKNIQYF. The chain uses TRBV29-1 and TRBJ2-4; D not resolved. Germline V gene data show CDR1 as SQVTM and CDR2 as ANQGSEA. There are 13 residues in the CDR3. Trimming took off 4 bases at V and 0 bases at J, with 7 bases between the two ends.

This chain connects TRBV12-3 or TRBV12-4 to TRBJ2-7, with 7 bases fitting TRBD1. The CDR3 contains 14 residues. J lost 4 bases, V lost 2 bases, and 5 bases had no gene match. The CDR3 region has the DNA TGTGCCAGCAGTTTAAGACAGGGTCGGTACGAGCAGTACTTC. It specifies CASSLRQGRYEQYF.

This clonotype was counted ten times or more. The chain recombines TRBV11-2 with TRBJ2-1, with D possibly TRBD1 on 7 matching bases. V was trimmed by 5 bases and J by 6 bases, leaving 29 bases between them. This CDR3 has 19 amino acids. Germline CDR1 SGHAT, CDR2 FQNNGV. The CDR3 bases are TGTGCCAGCAGCCCAGGGGGGTCGGGAGTCGCAGTTTTCAGCAATGAGCAGTTCTTC. Residues: CASSPGGSGVAVFSNEQFF.

The rearrangement links TRBV28 to TRBJ2-6, with D possibly TRBD2 on 5 matching bases. The CDR3 consists of 18 residues. Trimming removed 7 bases from V and 0 bases from J, with 19 bases in between. Germline CDR1 is MDHEN and CDR2 is SYDVKM. The CDR3 spells CASNRGSETISGANVLTF. Here the CDR3 DNA reads TGTGCCAGCAATCGTGGGAGCGAGACTATCTCTGGGGCCAACGTCCTGACTTTC. Drawing the rest from reference TRBV28 and TRBJ2-6, the complete variable domain is DVKVTQSSRYLVKRTGEKVFLECVQDMDHENMFWYRQDPGLGLRLIYFSYDVKMKEKGDIPEGYSVSREKKERFSLILESASTNQTSMYLCASNRGSETISGANVLTFGAGSRLTVL.

The chain employs TRBV6-1 and TRBJ2-3; TRBD1 matches at 9 bases. Germline values: CDR1 MNHNS, CDR2 SASEGT. This CDR3 is 16 amino acids long. Trimming at V came to 6 bases and at J to 1 base, leaving 8 bases not matched to a gene. As DNA, the CDR3 is TGTGCCAGCAGCCAAGGAGGGGACAGGGGCACAGATACGCAGTATTTT. It is translated as CASSQGGDRGTDTQYF.

The chain recombines TRBV20-1 with TRBJ2-7; D ambiguous. V lost 3 bases to trimming and J lost 6 bases, with 12 bases between them. Germline CDR1 reads DFQATT; CDR2 reads SNEGSKA (reference sequence). This CDR3 has 12 amino acids. The CDR3 spells CSASRALVEQYF. Here the CDR3 DNA reads TGCAGTGCTAGCCGGGCCTTGGTCGAGCAGTACTTC.

This clonotype has at least ten counts. The chain combines TRBV12-3 or TRBV12-4 with TRBJ2-5; 10 positions agree with TRBD2. This CDR3 spans 15 amino acids. The junction had 6 bases not matched to a gene; V was cut back by 5 bases and J by 3 bases. In nucleotides, the CDR3 is TGTGCCAGCAGTCACTGGACTAGCGGAGAAGAGACCCAGTACTTC. Translating gives CASSHWTSGEETQYF.

This clonotype has only a few counts. The rearrangement uses TRBV20-1 and TRBJ2-7; D is possibly TRBD2 (5 bases). V lost 0 bases and J lost 3, with 18 bases in between. CDR3 size: 16 residues. CDR1 and CDR2 from the germline V gene are DFQATT and SNEGSKA (reference sequence). The CDR3 region has the DNA TGCAGTGCTAGAGATTTGGACTCCTCGAAGGTCTACGAGCAGTACTTC. It yields the protein CSARDLDSSKVYEQYF.

This clonotype occurred a few times. CDR3 amino acids: CASSFNNADTQYF. The DNA for the CDR3 is TGTGCCAGCAGCTTCAACAACGCAGATACGCAGTATTTT. This chain links TRBV4-2 with TRBJ2-3; D is undetermined. CDR1 and CDR2 from the germline V gene are LGHNA and YNFKEQ. V lost 5 bases and J lost 4, with 10 bases in between. The CDR3 has 13 amino acids.

The V gene is TRBV20-1, the J gene TRBJ2-7; D ambiguous. The germline V gene encodes CDR1 DFQATT and CDR2 SNEGSKA (reference sequence). The CDR3 has 11 residues. Trimming stripped 2 bases from V and 4 bases from J, with 6 bases between. The chain's CDR3 is CSARRRYEQYF. The CDR3 DNA reads TGCAGTGCTAGACGCCGATACGAGCAGTACTTC.